The clone carrying this T cell receptor beta chain was seen more than once but under ten times. These data are taken from a study of blood T cells in healthy people across ages. Using a J-beta primer mix together with a sample-barcoded 5' primer, a second PCR was run for about 6 to 12 cycles. In TCRdb, the 5' RACE reads were re-called with MiXCR into one record per CDR3 protein. The sample carries some 760,000 distinct CDR3 sequences, more than 20% recorded once. Each of the donors had 9 to 10 milliliters of peripheral blood drawn into EDTA-treated Vacutainer tubes. V was shortened by 7 bases and J by 5 bases, with 14 bases between the two germline ends. This CDR3 comprises 12 residues. Germline assignment: CDR1 SQVTM and CDR2 ANQGSEA. These sequences were also reported in another study, on T cells of mothers and their children.

The sequence was collected from a boy aged 5-17 years in good health. The chain uses TRBV29-1 and TRBJ2-5, with a weak D call TRBD2 (6 bases). The source material was blood. The CDR3 region is CSGGVRGETQYF. As DNA, the CDR3 is TGCAGCGGGGGGGTGAGGGGTGAGACCCAGTACTTC. The full variable domain, completed using reference TRBV29-1 and TRBJ2-5, is SAVISQKPSRDICQRGTSLTIQCQVDSQVTMMFWYRQQPGQSLTLIATANQGSEATYESGFVIDKFPISRPNLTFSTLTVSNMSPEDSSIYLCSGGVRGETQYFGPGTRLLVL.